The TCR beta chain under discussion was sequenced for a study of beta chain features in type 1 diabetes. Study context: Age, gender and cell yields were alike across patients and healthy donors. Regarding the study as a whole: All four CD4+ subsets of Type 1 diabetes patients contained TCRB CDR3s that were moderately but significantly shorter. More deletions and fewer insertions at VDJ junctions were seen in type 1 diabetes patients.

Turning to this clone: Its antigen is unknown.

Sequencing targeted expressed TCRB transcripts, as all isolated RNA had been reverse transcribed. Samples of naive, central memory and regulatory T cells yielded a mean of about 3.8 million reads. This table comes from immunoSEQ multiplex PCR, and its TCRdb copy is limited to in-frame clones, with some not included. The table records about 340,000 clones, approximately 12% of them present only once. The sample consisted of naive CD4+ T cells from blood. The receptor comes from a woman aged 18-29 years with type 1 diabetes.

The CDR3 reads CASSPQQGAGEQYF. The CDR3 DNA reads TGTGCCAGCTCACCTCAACAGGGGGCGGGCGAGCAGTACTTC. This chain uses TRBV18 with TRBJ2-7; 9 nucleotides align to TRBD1. J was trimmed by 6 bases and V by 3 bases; bases with no gene match: 6. Germline lookup yields CDR1 KGHSH and CDR2 LQKENI. The CDR3 sequence is 14 residues long.